These 20 T cell receptor beta chains were sequenced from one sample in a study of T cells in narcolepsy. Method: immunoSEQ multiplex PCR; TCRdb's copy keeps in-frame clones and lacks some. The sample includes 26,000 or so clones, approximately 80% of them seen just once. Sequencing used CD45RA- memory CD4+ T cells from PBMCs. These TCRs come from a human donor with narcolepsy.

CDR3: CASSEELVVSGANVLTF. In nucleotides, the CDR3 is TGTGCCAGCAGTGAAGAGTTAGTCGTGTCTGGGGCCAACGTCCTGACTTTC. V is TRBV6-1 and J is TRBJ2-6, with unresolved D. The CDR3 covers 17 residues. Trimming cost V 1 base and J 1 base, with 11 bases left between them. Looked up from germline, CDR1 is MNHNS and CDR2 is SASEGT.

This clone was counted once. This chain uses TRBV7-8 with TRBJ1-1; the match to TRBD1 covers 10 bases. The V segment lost 7 bases and the J segment 1 base; nucleotides outside the gene matches: 9. The CDR3 is 16 amino acids. Germline V gene data show CDR1 as SGHVS and CDR2 as FQNEAQ. The CDR3 spells CASIGGQGWTNTEAFF. The CDR3 bases are TGTGCCAGCATTGGGGGACAGGGGTGGACGAACACTGAAGCTTTCTTT.

The rearrangement uses TRBV19 and TRBJ1-2; 7 bases agree with TRBD1. The CDR3 runs 13 residues. With 5 bases clipped from V and 6 bases from J, the junction kept 6 bases outside the gene matches. CDR1 and CDR2 (germline): LNHDA, SQIVND (reference sequence). CDR3 region: CASSPETGHGYTF. The CDR3 bases are TGTGCCAGTAGTCCTGAGACAGGGCATGGCTACACCTTC.

The gene calls are TRBV4-2 and TRBJ2-5; 11 nucleotides match TRBD2. The CDR3 totals 16 residues. The V segment lost 2 bases and the J segment 4 bases; nucleotides outside the gene matches: 6. Germline V gene lookup returns CDR1 LGHNA and CDR2 YNFKEQ. Here the CDR3 DNA reads TGTGCCAGCAGCCAACGTAGCGGGGGGGCCGGAGAGACCCAGTACTTC. Its translation: CASSQRSGGAGETQYF.

This clone was found once. J is TRBJ2-7 and V is TRBV20-1; tentatively, D is TRBD1 (5 bases). CDR1 and CDR2 (germline): DFQATT, SNEGSKA (reference sequence). This CDR3 has 11 amino acids. The V end was cut by 3 bases, the J end by 2 bases, with 5 bases between. CDR3 bases: TGCAGTGCTAGGGACACCTACGAGCAGTACTTC. Protein: CSARDTYEQYF.

This clone was counted a few times. The chain carries TRBV19 and TRBJ2-3; maybe TRBD1 (8 bases). Per germline, CDR1 LNHDA and CDR2 SQIVND (reference sequence). This CDR3 comprises 15 residues. Trimming shortened V by 6 bases and J by 3 bases, and 16 bases separated the two germline ends. The CDR3 DNA reads as TGTGCCAGTAGATCGAACAGGGGGGGAACAGATACGCAGTATTTT. It encodes CASRSNRGGTDTQYF.

A remark on this clone: Other nucleotide sequences from this sample produce the same CDR3. V is TRBV18 and J is TRBJ1-1; D unclear. V lost 1 base and J lost 1, with 10 bases in between. The CDR3 has 15 residues. From germline, CDR1 is KGHSH and CDR2 LQKENI. DNA of the CDR3: TGTGCCAGCTCACCACGGTCTCTCGCGAACACTGAAGCTTTCTTT. Protein sequence: CASSPRSLANTEAFF.

This CDR3 is CASSDSRNSPLHF. The CDR3 region has the DNA TGTGCCAGCTCAGACAGTCGGAATTCACCCCTCCACTTT. This sequence joins TRBV6-4 and TRBJ1-6; maybe TRBD1 (5 bases). The length of the CDR3 is 13 residues. Trimming took off 8 bases at V and 7 bases at J, with 12 bases between the two ends. Per germline, CDR1 MRHNA and CDR2 SNTAGT.

J is TRBJ1-1 and V is TRBV6-1; tentative D call: TRBD1 (5 bases). V was clipped by 4 bases and J by 3 bases, with 27 bases between them. The CDR3 loop spans 19 amino acids. CDR1 MNHNS and CDR2 SASEGT come from the germline V gene. CDR3 amino acids: CASSAQPGTLSYRDTEAFF. DNA for the CDR3: TGTGCCAGCAGTGCCCAACCAGGGACTCTTTCCTATCGGGACACTGAAGCTTTCTTT.

This chain uses TRBV5-4 with TRBJ1-2; the match to TRBD1 covers 8 bases. V gave up 5 bases and J gave up 6 bases; unmatched junction bases: 15. This CDR3 contains 16 residues. Germline-derived CDR1 and CDR2 are SGHNT and YYREEE (reference sequence). The CDR3 loop reads CASSRTGIAVGDGYTF. The CDR3 coding sequence is TGTGCCAGCAGTAGGACAGGGATCGCGGTTGGGGATGGCTACACCTTC.

The V and J genes are TRBV19 and TRBJ2-3, with 7 bases identical to TRBD1. The germline V gene encodes CDR1 LNHDA and CDR2 SQIVND (reference sequence). The CDR3 spans 14 residues. V lost 5 bases to trimming and J lost 1 base; unmatched junction nucleotides: 3. CDR3 region: CASSGDRGTDTQYF. CDR3 DNA: TGTGCCAGTAGTGGGGACAGAGGCACAGATACGCAGTATTTT.

The rearrangement joins TRBV2 to TRBJ2-3; D may be TRBD1 (5 bases). Trimming pared 4 bases from V and 3 bases from J, leaving 11 bases between. The CDR3 extends over 14 amino acids. Germline CDR1 and CDR2: SNHLY and FYNNEI. The CDR3 bases are TGTGCCAGCAGTGCGCAGGGTGGGACAGATACGCAGTATTTT. Its protein product is CASSAQGGTDTQYF.

V and J are TRBV29-1 and TRBJ1-2; 7 bases map to TRBD1. The CDR3 totals 13 residues. CDR1 and CDR2 (germline): SQVTM, ANQGSEA. With 4 bases clipped from V and 2 bases from J, the junction kept 4 bases outside the gene matches. The CDR3 coding sequence is TGCAGCGTTGGGGGACAGAAAAACTATGGCTACACCTTC. It codes for CSVGGQKNYGYTF.

This clone is a singleton in its sample. The V gene is TRBV12-1, the J gene TRBJ1-2; TRBD1 was called by the table and not checked on the DNA. TRBV12-1 is a pseudogene segment. CDR3 length: 15 residues. CDR3 in amino acids: CASSQKWDRGLGYTF. As DNA, the CDR3 is TGTGCCAGCAGCCAAAAGTGGGACAGGGGGCTTGGCTACACCTTC.

The sample holds one count of this clone. The sample carries other DNA sequences with the same CDR3. This rearrangement joins TRBV19 to TRBJ2-3, with unresolved D. V lost 7 bases and J lost 0, with 11 bases in between. The CDR3 spans 14 residues. Looked up from germline, CDR1 is LNHDA and CDR2 is SQIVND (reference sequence). CDR3 region: CASTVSSSTDTQYF. In DNA, the CDR3 is TGTGCCAGTACAGTCAGCTCTAGCACAGATACGCAGTATTTT.

V gene TRBV7-9 combines with J gene TRBJ2-3, with TRBD2 identical over 10 bases. The germline gives CDR1 SEHNR, CDR2 FQNEAQ (reference sequence). J gave up 2 bases and V 5 bases, and 4 bases lay outside the gene matches. The CDR3 loop spans 15 amino acids. For the CDR3, the DNA is TGTGCCAGCAGCAGAAGCGGGGGGGCCACAGATACGCAGTATTTT. Protein: CASSRSGGATDTQYF.

The chain carries TRBV6-6 and TRBJ1-1; a weak D match, TRBD1 (6 bases). This CDR3 region has 14 residues. Trimming cost V 0 bases and J 1 base, with 6 bases left between them. CDR1 and CDR2 (germline): MNHNY, SVGAGI (reference sequence). The CDR3 DNA reads as TGTGCCAGCAGTTACTCGACAGGGAACACTGAAGCTTTCTTT. Its translation: CASSYSTGNTEAFF.

The gene calls are TRBV11-2 and TRBJ1-2, with TRBD1 identical over 7 bases. V lost 1 base to trimming and J lost 5 bases; unmatched junction nucleotides: 10. The CDR3 sequence is 16 residues long. Germline-derived CDR1 and CDR2 are SGHAT and FQNNGV. CDR3 nucleotides: TGTGCCAGCAGCTTAGTATCCCCCAGGGGGGGGTATGGCTACACCTTC. This encodes CASSLVSPRGGYGYTF.

The chain uses TRBV6-5 and TRBJ2-1, with 16 bases that match TRBD2. CDR1 and CDR2 (germline): MNHEY, SVGAGI. This CDR3 region has 15 residues. V trimming: 4 bases; J trimming: 10 bases; junction bases outside the gene matches: 4. CDR3 sequence: CASSSGLAGGREQFF. The CDR3 coding sequence is TGTGCCAGCAGTTCGGGACTAGCGGGGGGGCGGGAGCAGTTCTTC.

The chain links TRBV15 to TRBJ2-7; no firm D call. Deletions cut 0 bases from V and 6 bases from J, with 12 bases between. Germline V gene sequence: CDR1 LNHNV, CDR2 YYDKDF (reference sequence). The CDR3 covers 14 residues. CDR3 DNA: TGTGCCACCAGCAGAGATCTCCTCCGACGCGAGCAGTACTTC. Its protein product is CATSRDLLRREQYF.